The 18 T cell receptor beta chains given below trace back to one sample, sequenced in a study of shared clonotypes between healthy human individuals. Produced via immunoSEQ multiplex PCR; TCRdb's table is partial and in-frame only. The sample lists some 1.5 million clones; roughly 96% were seen once. The sequenced material came from naive CD4+ T cells sorted from blood. The subset: CD45RA+ positively selected. The receptors stem from a young man in good health.

The chain employs TRBV7-9 and TRBJ2-7; TRBD1 might be the D (6 bases). V gave up 5 bases and J gave up 3 bases, with 8 bases separating them. This CDR3 region has 12 residues. In germline, CDR1 is SEHNR, CDR2 FQNEAQ (reference sequence). The CDR3 loop reads CASSTGIYEQYF. CDR3 sequence (DNA): TGTGCCAGCAGCACAGGGATCTACGAGCAGTACTTC.

The genes are TRBV28 and TRBJ1-5, with TRBD1 identical over 8 bases. With V trimmed by 1 base and J by 7 bases, 3 bases remained unmatched. In germline, CDR1 is MDHEN, CDR2 SYDVKM. The length of the CDR3 is 14 residues. The chain's CDR3 is CASSLFRGQQPQHF. As DNA, the CDR3 is TGTGCCAGCAGTTTATTCAGGGGGCAACAGCCCCAGCATTTT.

Of note for this clone: This sample also contains other DNA sequences that code for the same CDR3. The gene calls are TRBV7-2 and TRBJ2-7; no clear D. CDR3 length: 11 amino acids. The ends were cut back, 5 bases at V and 3 bases at J, with 5 bases in the middle. CDR1 is SGHTA, CDR2 FQGNSA, per germline. For the CDR3, the DNA is TGTGCCAGCAGCCTGGACTACGAGCAGTACTTC. It is translated as CASSLDYEQYF.

The J gene is TRBJ1-2, the V gene TRBV6-5; no firm D call. Germline V gene data show CDR1 as MNHEY and CDR2 as SVGAGI. V dropped 2 bases and J dropped 6 bases, with 13 bases sitting between them. The CDR3 totals 14 residues. CDR3 sequence reads: CASSYDKSRNGYTF. The CDR3 nucleotides read TGTGCCAGCAGTTACGATAAAAGCAGAAATGGCTACACCTTC.

This rearrangement joins TRBV9 to TRBJ2-1; D is perhaps TRBD2 (6 bases). Germline assignment: CDR1 SGDLS and CDR2 YYNGEE. V lost 0 bases and J 4 bases, leaving 11 bases between the germline ends. CDR3 size: 15 residues. CDR3 bases: TGTGCCAGCAGCGTAGCCCTAGCGAAATACAATGAGCAGTTCTTC. Translation gives CASSVALAKYNEQFF.

The V gene is TRBV6-5, the J gene TRBJ2-5; 14 nucleotides agree with TRBD2. J lost 4 bases, V lost 6 bases, and 1 base had no gene match. Germline CDR1 reads MNHEY; CDR2 reads SVGAGI. This CDR3 has 14 amino acids. CDR3 DNA sequence: TGTGCCAGCAGAGGACTAGCGGGAGGAGAGACCCAGTACTTC. As protein: CASRGLAGGETQYF.

CDR3 residues: CASSQPKVAGPQFGGNEQFF. CDR3 DNA sequence: TGTGCCAGCTCACAACCGAAAGTAGCGGGGCCTCAATTTGGAGGAAATGAGCAGTTCTTC. The chain joins TRBV18 to TRBJ2-1, with 8 nucleotides matching TRBD2. Germline CDR1 KGHSH, CDR2 LQKENI. The CDR3 loop spans 20 amino acids. V shed 4 bases, J shed 7 bases, and the junction held 24 bases outside the gene matches.

The chain employs TRBV5-4 and TRBJ2-5, with 12 bases identical to TRBD2. This CDR3 comprises 15 residues. V shed 4 bases, J shed 3 bases, and the junction held 4 bases outside the gene matches. CDR1 is SGHNT and CDR2 is YYREEE in the germline V gene (reference sequence). Here the CDR3 DNA reads TGTGCCAGCAGCCGACTAGCGGGAGTGGAAGAGACCCAGTACTTC. Protein: CASSRLAGVEETQYF.

V and J are TRBV14 and TRBJ2-1; a weak D match, TRBD2 (6 bases). The V end lost 3 bases, the J end lost 3 bases, and 12 bases lay between the germline ends. CDR3 length equals 15 residues. Per the germline V gene, CDR1 is SGHDN and CDR2 is FVKESK. The CDR3 region is CASSHLGGDYNEQFF. The CDR3 DNA follows: TGTGCCAGCAGCCATCTGGGCGGGGACTACAATGAGCAGTTCTTC.

This chain joins TRBV11-2 and TRBJ2-5; no reliable D call. From germline, CDR1 is SGHAT and CDR2 FQNNGV. V lost 6 bases and J lost 4, with 12 bases in between. This CDR3 contains 13 residues. DNA of the CDR3: TGTGCCAGCAGGCTCGAGGCGCTAGAGACCCAGTACTTC. Protein: CASRLEALETQYF.

Worth noting for this clone: In the same sample, other DNA sequences code for this CDR3. The chain employs TRBV9 and TRBJ2-5; possibly TRBD2 for D (5 bases). This CDR3 is built from 14 residues. Deletions cut 4 bases from V and 2 bases from J, with 12 bases between. CDR1 and CDR2 (germline): SGDLS, YYNGEE. This CDR3 is CASSPGLTQETQYF. The CDR3 coding sequence is TGTGCCAGCAGCCCAGGACTGACTCAAGAGACCCAGTACTTC. The full variable domain, completed using reference TRBV9 and TRBJ2-5, is DSGVTQTPKHLITATGQRVTLRCSPRSGDLSVYWYQQSLDQGLQFLIQYYNGEERAKGNILERFSAQQFPDLHSELNLSSLELGDSALYFCASSPGLTQETQYFGPGTRLLVL.

The chain uses TRBV5-1 and TRBJ1-1, with D possibly matching TRBD1 (6 bases). CDR3 length equals 18 residues. Germline CDR1 is SGHRS and CDR2 is YFSETQ. V was pared by 4 bases and J by 1 base, with 23 bases between. CDR3 amino acids: CASSHWAQDSLKNTEAFF. As DNA, the CDR3 is TGCGCCAGCAGCCATTGGGCCCAGGACAGCTTGAAGAACACTGAAGCTTTCTTT.

The chain couples TRBV5-6 to TRBJ2-3; D ambiguous. Trimming removed 4 bases at V and 8 bases at J, with 8 bases between. Germline assignment: CDR1 SGHDT and CDR2 YYEEEE. This CDR3 region has 11 residues. The CDR3 sequence is CASSQTGTQYF. The CDR3 DNA is TGTGCCAGCAGCCAGACGGGTACGCAGTATTTT.

This clone occurred once. The chain has TRBV27 and TRBJ1-2; no reliable D call. V was pared by 6 bases and J by 4 bases, with 21 bases between. This CDR3 contains 16 residues. The germline CDR1 and CDR2 sequences are MNHEY and SMNVEV (reference sequence). CDR3 in DNA: TGTGCCAGCAGCGCGGGTATAGGTGTCCCTCCCTATGGCTACACCTTC. The encoded protein is CASSAGIGVPPYGYTF.

The rearrangement links TRBV7-6 to TRBJ2-1; D unclear. The CDR3 sequence is 12 residues long. Per the germline V gene, CDR1 is SGHVS and CDR2 is FNYEAQ. The V end lost 5 bases, the J end lost 7 bases, and 9 bases lay between the germline ends. CDR3 in DNA: TGTGCCAGCAGCCCTAACGGAAATGAGCAGTTCTTC. Protein sequence: CASSPNGNEQFF.

The J gene is TRBJ2-6, the V gene TRBV28; D unclear. The CDR3 runs 16 residues. The ends were cut back, 7 bases at V and 4 bases at J, with 17 bases in the middle. The germline CDR1 and CDR2 sequences are MDHEN and SYDVKM. CDR3 residues: CASTRTSPWGANVLTF. The DNA of the CDR3 is TGTGCCAGCACTAGGACCAGCCCGTGGGGGGCCAACGTCCTGACTTTC.

The V call is TRBV7-2, the J call TRBJ1-5, with 10 bases aligning to TRBD1. Germline V lookup: CDR1 SGHTA, CDR2 FQGNSA. The V gene end was trimmed by 2 bases and the J gene end by 6 bases; junction bases not matched to a gene: 10. CDR3 length: 17 residues. The CDR3 DNA reads as TGTGCCAGCAGCTTAACGCCGGGACAGGGGACTTTTCAGCCCCAGCATTTT. As protein: CASSLTPGQGTFQPQHF.

In its sample, this clone was seen once. The chain recombines TRBV28 with TRBJ1-1; D unresolved. The CDR3 runs 13 residues. V lost 5 bases, J lost 1 base, and 8 bases lay in between. The V gene's germline CDR1 is MDHEN and CDR2 SYDVKM. This CDR3 reads CASSTPANTEAFF. CDR3 coding DNA: TGTGCCAGCAGTACCCCGGCGAACACTGAAGCTTTCTTT.